The rows below give T cell receptor beta chains drawn from one sample of a study of cytomegalovirus exposure and HLA in healthy donors. TCRdb's table, derived via immunoSEQ multiplex PCR, lists solely in-frame clones and lacks some. The sample contains some 84,000 clones, roughly 78% of which appear only once. Material for sequencing was PBMCs. These receptors came from a male donor in good health and CMV-seropositive. Both conserved end residues are part of each CDR3. D genes are given only for firm matches. Some rows mark clone size as missing; the rest say once, few, many or name a class of expanded clone.

DNA,CDR3,V,J,D,size
TGTGCCAGCAGCTTACAGAGGATGAACACTGAAGCTTTCTTT,CASSLQRMNTEAFF,TRBV7-9,TRBJ1-1,-,-
TGCGCCAGCAGCACCACTAGCGGGAAGAGAGAGACCCAGTACTTC,CASSTTSGKRETQYF,TRBV5-1,TRBJ2-5,TRBD2,-
TGTGCCAGCAGCCGCGGGGCAATGAACACTGAAGCTTTCTTT,CASSRGAMNTEAFF,TRBV7-9,TRBJ1-1,-,-
TGTGCCAGCATCACCCAGGGGCTCCATTTCGAGGCTTTCTTT,CASITQGLHFEAFF,TRBV27,TRBJ1-1,-,-
TGTGCCAGCAGCGTCCCCGGTGGGAGCGGGGGGTTGATTGAGCAGTTCTTC,CASSVPGGSGGLIEQFF,TRBV9,TRBJ2-1,TRBD2,-
TGTGCCAGCAGCTTGGAAAGGACTAGCCCCTACGAGCAGTACTTC,CASSLERTSPYEQYF,TRBV5-5,TRBJ2-7,TRBD2,few
TGTGCCAGTACCAGCCGTGGGCCTGGGGAGACCCAGTACTTC,CASTSRGPGETQYF,TRBV19,TRBJ2-5,-,-
TGCGCCAGCAGCTTAGGGGACAGGGTTTTAGAGACCCAGTACTTC,CASSLGDRVLETQYF,TRBV5-1,TRBJ2-5,TRBD1,-
TGCGCCACCGCTACAGTGAACACTGAAGCTTTCTTT,CATATVNTEAFF,TRBV10-1,TRBJ1-1,-,-
TGCGCCAGCAGCTTAGGCCTAGCTACGAACACCGGGGAGCTGTTTTTT,CASSLGLATNTGELFF,TRBV5-1,TRBJ2-2,-,-
TGTGCCAGCAGTTTACGGTCCAATGAGCAGTTCTTC,CASSLRSNEQFF,TRBV27,TRBJ2-1,-,-
TGTGCCAGCGGATCTACTAGCTCCTACGAGCAGTACTTC,CASGSTSSYEQYF,TRBV25-1,TRBJ2-7,-,-
TGTGCCAGCAGCTTAAGTCGGGACTTCAATGAGCAGTTCTTC,CASSLSRDFNEQFF,TRBV7-3,TRBJ2-1,-,-
TGTGCCAGCACTCTGACAGGCAGAAACATTCAGTACTTC,CASTLTGRNIQYF,TRBV28,TRBJ2-4,-,once